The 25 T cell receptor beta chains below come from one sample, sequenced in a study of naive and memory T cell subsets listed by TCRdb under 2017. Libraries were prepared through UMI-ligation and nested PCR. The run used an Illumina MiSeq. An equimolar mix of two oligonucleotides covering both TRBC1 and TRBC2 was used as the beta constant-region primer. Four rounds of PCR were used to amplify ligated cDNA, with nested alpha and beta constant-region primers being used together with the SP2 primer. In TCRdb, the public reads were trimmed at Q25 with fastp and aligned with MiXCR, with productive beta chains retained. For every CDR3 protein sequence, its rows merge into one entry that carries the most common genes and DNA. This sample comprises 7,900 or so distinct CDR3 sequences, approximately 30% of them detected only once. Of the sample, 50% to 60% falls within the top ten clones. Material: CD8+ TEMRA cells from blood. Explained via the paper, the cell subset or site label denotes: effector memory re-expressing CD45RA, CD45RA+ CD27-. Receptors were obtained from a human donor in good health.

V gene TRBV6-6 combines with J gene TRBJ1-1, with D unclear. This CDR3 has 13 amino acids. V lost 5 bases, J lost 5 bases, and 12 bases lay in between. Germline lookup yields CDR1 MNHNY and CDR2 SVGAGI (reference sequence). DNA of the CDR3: TGTGCCAGCAGTGGCGCCCCACGGACTGAAGCTTTCTTT. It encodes CASSGAPRTEAFF.

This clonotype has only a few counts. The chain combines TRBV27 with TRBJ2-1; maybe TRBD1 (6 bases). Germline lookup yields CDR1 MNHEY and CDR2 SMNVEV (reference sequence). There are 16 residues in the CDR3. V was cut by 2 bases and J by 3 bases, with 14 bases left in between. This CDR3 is CASSLNWAGVYNEQFF. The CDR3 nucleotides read TGTGCCAGCAGTTTAAATTGGGCAGGGGTCTACAATGAGCAGTTCTTC.

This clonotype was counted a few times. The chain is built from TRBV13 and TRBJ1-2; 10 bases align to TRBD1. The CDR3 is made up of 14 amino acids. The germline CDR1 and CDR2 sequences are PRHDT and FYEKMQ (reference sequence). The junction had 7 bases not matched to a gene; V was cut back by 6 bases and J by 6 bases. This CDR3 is CASRETGGGDGYTF. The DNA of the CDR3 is TGTGCCAGCAGGGAGACAGGGGGCGGTGATGGCTACACCTTC.

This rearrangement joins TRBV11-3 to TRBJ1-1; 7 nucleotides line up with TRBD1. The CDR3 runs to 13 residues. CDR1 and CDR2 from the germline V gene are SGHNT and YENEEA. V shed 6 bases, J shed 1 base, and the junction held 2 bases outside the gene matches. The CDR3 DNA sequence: TGTGCCAGCAGGTGGGACAGGAACACTGAAGCTTTCTTT. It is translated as CASRWDRNTEAFF.

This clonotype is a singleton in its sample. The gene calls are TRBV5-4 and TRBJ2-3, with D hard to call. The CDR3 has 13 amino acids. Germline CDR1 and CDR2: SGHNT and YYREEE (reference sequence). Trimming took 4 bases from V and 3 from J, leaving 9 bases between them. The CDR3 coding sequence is TGTGCCAGCAGCCCAAGGCCTACAGATACGCAGTATTTT. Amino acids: CASSPRPTDTQYF.

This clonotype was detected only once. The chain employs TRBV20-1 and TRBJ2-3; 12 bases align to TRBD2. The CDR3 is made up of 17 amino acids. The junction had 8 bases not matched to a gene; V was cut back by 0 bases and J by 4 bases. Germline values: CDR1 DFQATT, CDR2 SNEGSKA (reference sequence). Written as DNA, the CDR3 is TGCAGTGCTAGAGATTATCGGACTAGCGGGATTCCAGATACGCAGTATTTT. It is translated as CSARDYRTSGIPDTQYF.

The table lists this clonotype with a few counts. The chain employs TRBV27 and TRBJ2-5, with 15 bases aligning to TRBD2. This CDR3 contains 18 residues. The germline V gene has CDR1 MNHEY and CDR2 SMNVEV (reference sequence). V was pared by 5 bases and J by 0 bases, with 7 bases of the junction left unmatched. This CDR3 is CASSPLGTSGRNQETQYF. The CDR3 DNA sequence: TGTGCCAGCAGTCCACTGGGGACTAGCGGGAGGAACCAAGAGACCCAGTACTTC.

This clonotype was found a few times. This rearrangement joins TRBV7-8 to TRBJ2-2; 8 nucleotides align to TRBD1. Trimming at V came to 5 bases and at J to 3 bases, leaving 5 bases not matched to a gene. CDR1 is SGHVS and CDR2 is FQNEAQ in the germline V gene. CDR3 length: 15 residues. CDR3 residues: CASSPGGLDTGELFF. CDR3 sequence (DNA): TGTGCCAGCAGCCCAGGGGGCCTTGACACCGGGGAGCTGTTTTTT.

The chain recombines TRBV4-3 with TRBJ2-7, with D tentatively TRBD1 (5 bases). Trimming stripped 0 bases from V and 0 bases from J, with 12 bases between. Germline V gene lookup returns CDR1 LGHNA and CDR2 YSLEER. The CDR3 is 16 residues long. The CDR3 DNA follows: TGCGCCAGCAGCCAAGATCTCAGGACATTCTCCTACGAGCAGTACTTC. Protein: CASSQDLRTFSYEQYF.

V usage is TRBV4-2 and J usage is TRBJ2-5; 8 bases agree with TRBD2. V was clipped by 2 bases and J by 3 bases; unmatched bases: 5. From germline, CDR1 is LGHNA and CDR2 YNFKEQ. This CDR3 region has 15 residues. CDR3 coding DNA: TGTGCCAGCAGCCAATTTGCGGGGGGAAAAGAGACCCAGTACTTC. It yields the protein CASSQFAGGKETQYF.

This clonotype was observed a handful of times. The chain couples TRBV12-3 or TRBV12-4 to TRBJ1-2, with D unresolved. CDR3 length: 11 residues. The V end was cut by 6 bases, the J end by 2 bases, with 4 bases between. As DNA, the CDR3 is TGTGCCAGCAGATACAACTATGGCTACACCTTC. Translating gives CASRYNYGYTF.

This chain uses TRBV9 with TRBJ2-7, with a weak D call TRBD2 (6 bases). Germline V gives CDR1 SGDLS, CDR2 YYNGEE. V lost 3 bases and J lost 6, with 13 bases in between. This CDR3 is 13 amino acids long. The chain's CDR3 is CASSAGTEGEQYF. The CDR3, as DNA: TGTGCCAGCAGCGCAGGAACGGAGGGCGAGCAGTACTTC.

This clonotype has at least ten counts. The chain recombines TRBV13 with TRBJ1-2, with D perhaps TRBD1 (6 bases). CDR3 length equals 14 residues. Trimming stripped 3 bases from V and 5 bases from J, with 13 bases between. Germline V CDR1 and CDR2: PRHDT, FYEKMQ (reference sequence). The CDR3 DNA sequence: TGTGCCAGCAGCTTGGCAGGGGCAGGATATGGCTACACCTTC. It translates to CASSLAGAGYGYTF. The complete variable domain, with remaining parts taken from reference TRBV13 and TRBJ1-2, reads AAGVIQSPRHLIKEKRETATLKCYPIPRHDTVYWYQQGPGQDPQFLISFYEKMQSDKGSIPDRFSAQQFSDYHSELNMSSLELGDSALYFCASSLAGAGYGYTFGSGTRLTVV.

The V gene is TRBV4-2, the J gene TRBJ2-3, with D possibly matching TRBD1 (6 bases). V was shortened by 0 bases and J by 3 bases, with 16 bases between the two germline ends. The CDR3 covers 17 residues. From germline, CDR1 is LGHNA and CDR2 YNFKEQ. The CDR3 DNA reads TGTGCCAGCAGCCAAGATTGGGGGCCGGGTGGAACAGATACGCAGTATTTT. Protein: CASSQDWGPGGTDTQYF.

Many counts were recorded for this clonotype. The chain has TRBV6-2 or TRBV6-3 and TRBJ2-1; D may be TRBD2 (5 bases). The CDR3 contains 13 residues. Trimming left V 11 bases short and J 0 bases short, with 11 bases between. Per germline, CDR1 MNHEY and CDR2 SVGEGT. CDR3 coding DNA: TGTGCCGCCGGAGGCAGCTCCTACAATGAGCAGTTCTTC. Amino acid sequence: CAAGGSSYNEQFF.

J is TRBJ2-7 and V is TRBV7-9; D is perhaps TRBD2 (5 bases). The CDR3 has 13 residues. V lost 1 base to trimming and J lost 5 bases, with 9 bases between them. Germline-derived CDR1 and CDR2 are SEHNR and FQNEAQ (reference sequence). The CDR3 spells CASSLVFGDEQYF. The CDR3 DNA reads TGTGCCAGCAGCTTAGTTTTCGGGGACGAGCAGTACTTC.

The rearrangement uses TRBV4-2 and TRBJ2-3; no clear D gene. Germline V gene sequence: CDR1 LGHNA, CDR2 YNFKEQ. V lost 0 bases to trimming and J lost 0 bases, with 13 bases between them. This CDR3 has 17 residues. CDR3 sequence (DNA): TGTGCCAGCAGCCAAGAGAATGGGTACTCTAGCACAGATACGCAGTATTTT. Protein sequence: CASSQENGYSSTDTQYF.

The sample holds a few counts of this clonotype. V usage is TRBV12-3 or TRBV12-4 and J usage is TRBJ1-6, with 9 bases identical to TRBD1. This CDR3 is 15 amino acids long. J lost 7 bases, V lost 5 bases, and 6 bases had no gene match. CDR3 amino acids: CASSPSGQGNSPLHF. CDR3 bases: TGTGCCAGCAGTCCCTCCGGACAGGGGAATTCACCCCTCCACTTT.

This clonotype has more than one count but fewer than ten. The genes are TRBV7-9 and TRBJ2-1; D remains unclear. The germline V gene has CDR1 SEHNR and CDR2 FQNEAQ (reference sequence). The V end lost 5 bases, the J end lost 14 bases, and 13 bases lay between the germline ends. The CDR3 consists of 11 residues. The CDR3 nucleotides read TGTGCCAGCAGCCCAGGCATATTCGAGTTCTTC. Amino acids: CASSPGIFEFF.

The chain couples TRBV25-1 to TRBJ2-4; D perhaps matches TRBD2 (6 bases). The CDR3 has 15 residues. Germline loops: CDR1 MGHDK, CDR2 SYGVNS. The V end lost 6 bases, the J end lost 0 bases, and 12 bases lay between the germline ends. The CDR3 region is CASRFGGTAKNIQYF. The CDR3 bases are TGTGCCAGCAGATTTGGGGGGACAGCCAAAAACATTCAGTACTTC.

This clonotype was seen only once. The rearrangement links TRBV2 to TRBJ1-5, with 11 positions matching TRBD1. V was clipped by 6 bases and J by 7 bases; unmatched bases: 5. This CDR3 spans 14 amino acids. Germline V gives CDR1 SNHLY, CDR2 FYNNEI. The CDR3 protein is CASSAGTGGQPQHF. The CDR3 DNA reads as TGTGCCAGCAGCGCAGGGACAGGGGGGCAGCCCCAGCATTTT.

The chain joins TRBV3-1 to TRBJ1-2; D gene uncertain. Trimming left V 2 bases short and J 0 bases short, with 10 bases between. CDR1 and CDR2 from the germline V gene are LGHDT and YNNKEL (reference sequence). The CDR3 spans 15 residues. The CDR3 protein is CASSQIQSSNYGYTF. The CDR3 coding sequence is TGTGCCAGCAGCCAAATTCAGAGCTCTAACTATGGCTACACCTTC.

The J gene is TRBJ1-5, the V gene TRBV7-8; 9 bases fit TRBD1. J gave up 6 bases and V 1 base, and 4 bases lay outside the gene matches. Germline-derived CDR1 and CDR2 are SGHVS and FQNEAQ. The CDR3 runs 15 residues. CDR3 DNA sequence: TGTGCCAGCAGCTTAGAACAGGGGGCGCGTCAGCCCCAGCATTTT. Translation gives CASSLEQGARQPQHF. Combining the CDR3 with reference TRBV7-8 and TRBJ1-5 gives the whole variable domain GAGVSQSPRYKVAKRGQDVALRCDPISGHVSLFWYQQALGQGPEFLTYFQNEAQLDKSGLPSDRFFAERPEGSVSTLKIQRTQQEDSAVYLCASSLEQGARQPQHFGDGTRLSIL.

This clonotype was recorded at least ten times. CDR3 in DNA: TGTGCCAGCAGCTTGGAATTCGTGGGATATGAGCAGTTCTTC. This sequence encodes CASSLEFVGYEQFF. J is TRBJ2-1 and V is TRBV5-6; D remains ambiguous. CDR1 and CDR2 from the germline V gene are SGHDT and YYEEEE. This CDR3 is 14 amino acids long. Trimming removed 0 bases at V and 8 bases at J, with 12 bases between.

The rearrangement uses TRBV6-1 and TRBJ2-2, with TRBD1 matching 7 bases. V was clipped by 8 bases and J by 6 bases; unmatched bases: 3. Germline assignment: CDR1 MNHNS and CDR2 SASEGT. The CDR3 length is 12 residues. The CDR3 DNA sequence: TGTGCCAGCTCAGGGGGATCCGGGGAGCTGTTTTTT. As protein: CASSGGSGELFF.